The text below deals with one T cell receptor (beta chain). The data belong to a study of blood T cell repertoires in COVID-19. The CDR3 spans 12 residues. J was trimmed by 8 bases and V by 6 bases; bases with no gene match: 5. Per the germline V gene, CDR1 is LNHDA and CDR2 is SQIVND (reference sequence). Only in-frame clones appear in the TCRdb table, and some are missing; sequencing was by immunoSEQ multiplex PCR. Among 100,000 to 150,000 clones listed, 78% were seen once. The TCR comes from a man between 65 and 85 years old with acute or convalescent COVID-19. What was sequenced was peripheral blood. The chain joins TRBV19 to TRBJ1-1; 8 bases align to TRBD1. The CDR3 region is CASRTGGLEAFF. In DNA form, the CDR3 reads TGTGCCAGTAGAACAGGGGGACTAGAAGCTTTCTTT.